This T cell receptor beta chain was recorded in a study of long-term antiretroviral therapy in people with HIV. Points on this clone: The antigen is not known.

Study-level points and caveats: Clones that had undergone expansion before ART prevailed in the repertoire throughout all time points. Post-ART samples showed increased diversity that remained below transplant donor control levels.

The germline V gene encodes CDR1 LNHDA and CDR2 SQIVND (reference sequence). The ends were cut back, 3 bases at V and 2 bases at J, with 11 bases in the middle. The CDR3 is made up of 14 amino acids. Version v3.0 of the immunoSEQ assay was performed at survey level. Per-sample sequencing targets were roughly 40,000-50,000 T-cell genomes. Sequencing used immunoSEQ multiplex PCR; TCRdb keeps in-frame clones, though not all of them. The repertoire holds 25,000 to 35,000 clones, with 70% to 90% as singletons. Amounts of roughly 1-11 million cryopreserved PBMC were held in the samples before DNA extraction.

This receptor was identified in a man aged 18 to 29 with HIV. The V and J genes are TRBV19 and TRBJ2-7; TRBD2 might be the D (6 bases). Sequencing used unsorted PBMCs, obtained 0.8 years before starting antiretroviral therapy. CDR3 DNA: TGTGCCAGTAGTATCGGGGCGGGGCCCTACGAGCAGTACTTC. It yields the protein CASSIGAGPYEQYF.